One sample yielded the 4 T cell receptor beta chains listed below, sequenced in a study of long-term antiretroviral therapy in people with HIV. They ran version v3.0 of the immunoSEQ assay at survey level. Clones were read by immunoSEQ multiplex PCR, and TCRdb kept only the in-frame ones, dropping some. The sample has approximately 28,000 clones; 95% are singletons. The sample in question was unsorted PBMCs, obtained 5.3 years after starting antiretroviral therapy. These receptors came from a man younger than 45 with HIV.

The chain uses TRBV7-8 and TRBJ2-7; D uncertain. Germline-derived CDR1 and CDR2 are SGHVS and FQNEAQ. V was cut by 1 base and J by 9 bases, with 10 bases left in between. This CDR3 comprises 12 residues. CDR3 residues: CASSLVGWGQYF. The CDR3 DNA reads TGTGCCAGCAGCTTAGTGGGGTGGGGGCAGTACTTC.

The chain combines TRBV27 with TRBJ2-7, with a tentative D call TRBD2 (5 bases). With 8 bases removed from V and 3 bases from J, the gap between germline ends came to 17 bases. This CDR3 has 14 amino acids. Germline CDR1 and CDR2: MNHEY and SMNVEV (reference sequence). Here the CDR3 DNA reads TGTGCCAGCTCGGAAAGCGGAGCCTACTACGAGCAGTACTTC. This sequence encodes CASSESGAYYEQYF.

The chain recombines TRBV6-1 with TRBJ1-2; no reliable D call. The length of the CDR3 is 16 residues. Germline V CDR1 and CDR2: MNHNS, SASEGT. V was cut by 3 bases and J by 0 bases, with 14 bases left in between. The CDR3 spells CASSDPGRSPNYGYTF. CDR3 in DNA: TGTGCCAGCAGTGATCCCGGCCGCTCCCCTAACTATGGCTACACCTTC.

The V call is TRBV5-4, the J call TRBJ2-7, with 7 bases fitting TRBD1. This CDR3 comprises 14 residues. Trimming cost V 4 bases and J 2 bases; bases outside gene matches: 6. CDR1 is SGHNT and CDR2 is YYREEE in the germline V gene (reference sequence). The CDR3 bases are TGTGCCAGCAGCCTCGACAGGGACACCTACGAGCAGTACTTC. Translated, it gives CASSLDRDTYEQYF.